These 30 T cell receptor beta chains came from one sample sequenced in a study of T cell clones after liver transplantation. Sequenced by immunoSEQ multiplex PCR; TCRdb stores in-frame clones only, minus some. The table lists 75,000 to 95,000 clones, less than 90% of them singletons. The sequencing used CD4+ T cells from blood, collected around 48 months after liver transplant. The receptors shown here come from a human patient who received a liver transplant. Some of these T cells may belong to the graft donor.

The rearrangement uses TRBV7-9 and TRBJ1-1, with D maybe TRBD1 (5 bases). The CDR3 has 11 residues. Germline V gene sequence: CDR1 SEHNR, CDR2 FQNEAQ (reference sequence). V was cut by 7 bases and J by 3 bases, with 6 bases left in between. CDR3 sequence: CASTGHTEAFF. The CDR3 DNA sequence: TGTGCCAGCACGGGGCACACTGAAGCTTTCTTT.

The V call is TRBV5-5, the J call TRBJ1-3, with unresolved D. Trimming left V 3 bases short and J 0 bases short, with 4 bases between. The CDR3 sequence is 13 residues long. Germline CDR1 and CDR2: SGHKS and YYEKEE (reference sequence). The CDR3 sequence is CASSSVSGNTIYF. Written as DNA, the CDR3 is TGTGCCAGCAGCTCTGTCTCTGGAAACACCATATATTTT.

The gene calls are TRBV7-2 and TRBJ1-2, with D maybe TRBD1 (6 bases). The V end was cut by 1 base, the J end by 3 bases, with 6 bases between. CDR3 length equals 13 residues. Germline V lookup: CDR1 SGHTA, CDR2 FQGNSA. CDR3: CASSLGTDYGYTF. The CDR3 DNA sequence: TGTGCCAGCAGCTTAGGGACAGACTATGGCTACACCTTC. The variable domain in full, completed from reference TRBV7-2 and TRBJ1-2, reads GAGVSQSPSNKVTEKGKDVELRCDPISGHTALYWYRQSLGQGLEFLIYFQGNSAPDKSGLPSDRFSAERTGGSVSTLTIQRTQQEDSAVYLCASSLGTDYGYTFGSGTRLTVV.

The CDR3 region has the DNA TGTGCCAGCAGTGAGGGGGGCCGTTCAGATACGCAGTATTTT. Translated: CASSEGGRSDTQYF. J is TRBJ2-3 and V is TRBV6-4, with D perhaps given as TRBD1 or TRBD2 (6 bases each). There are 14 residues in the CDR3. CDR1 and CDR2 from the germline V gene are MRHNA and SNTAGT. Trimming cost V 3 bases and J 4 bases, with 11 bases left between them.

As to this clone: One end of the junction is discordant with germline, which a read error may explain. The chain is built from TRBV30 and TRBJ1-5; the match to TRBD1 covers 10 bases. The CDR3 has 14 amino acids. Looked up from germline, CDR1 is GTSNPN and CDR2 is SVGIG (reference sequence). The CDR3 spells CASSLGQGNQPQHF. CDR3 coding DNA: TGCGCCAGCAGCCTGGGACAGGGGAACCAGCCCCAGCATTTT.

This clone came up a few times. The DNA for the CDR3 is TGTGCCAGCAGCGAACGGCAGGGGATGACGCAGTATTTT. Translated: CASSERQGMTQYF. The J gene is TRBJ2-3, the V gene TRBV2; D possibly corresponds to TRBD1 (6 bases). V gave up 6 bases and J gave up 9 bases, with 16 bases separating them. The CDR3 is made up of 13 amino acids. Germline CDR1 and CDR2: SNHLY and FYNNEI.

This rearrangement joins TRBV6-5 to TRBJ1-2; D not certain. CDR3 length: 14 amino acids. V lost 7 bases and J lost 4, with 16 bases in between. Germline V gives CDR1 MNHEY, CDR2 SVGAGI. CDR3 residues: CASINGVSPYGYTF. The CDR3 DNA is TGTGCCAGCATTAACGGAGTCTCTCCCTATGGCTACACCTTC.

This clone has only one observation. Germline and junction disagree at one end, which may indicate a read error. The chain combines TRBV2 with TRBJ1-3, with a possible D match to TRBD1 (5 bases). This CDR3 is built from 13 residues. Germline V CDR1 and CDR2: SNHLY, FYNNEI. CDR3 in amino acids: CVSRVGLRNTIYF. CDR3 in DNA: TGTGTCAGCAGGGTTGGTCTTAGAAACACCATATATTTT.

V and J are TRBV5-6 and TRBJ1-6, with TRBD1 matching 7 bases. Trimming at V came to 4 bases and at J to 7 bases, leaving 5 bases not matched to a gene. The CDR3 has 14 amino acids. Per germline, CDR1 SGHDT and CDR2 YYEEEE. The CDR3 DNA reads TGTGCCAGCAGCCTGGGACAGTTGAATTCACCCCTCCACTTT. This codes for CASSLGQLNSPLHF. Variable domain in full (rest from reference TRBV5-6 and TRBJ1-6): DAGVTQSPTHLIKTRGQQVTLRCSPKSGHDTVSWYQQALGQGPQFIFQYYEEEERQRGNFPDRFSGHQFPNYSSELNVNALLLGDSALYLCASSLGQLNSPLHFGNGTRLTVT.

This chain links TRBV9 with TRBJ1-2, with D unclear. Germline loops: CDR1 SGDLS, CDR2 YYNGEE. The CDR3 is 13 amino acids. Trimming left V 0 bases short and J 4 bases short, with 7 bases between. DNA for the CDR3: TGTGCCAGCAGCGTAGGGGTCAGCTATGGCTACACCTTC. It is translated as CASSVGVSYGYTF.

The rearrangement joins TRBV19 to TRBJ2-1, with 7 nucleotides matching TRBD2. J lost 9 bases, V lost 7 bases, and 6 bases had no gene match. This CDR3 has 12 residues. Germline assignment: CDR1 LNHDA and CDR2 SQIVND (reference sequence). CDR3: CASMRELGEQFF. The CDR3 bases are TGTGCCAGTATGCGGGAGCTGGGTGAGCAGTTCTTC.

The chain joins TRBV4-3 to TRBJ1-2, with D possibly being TRBD1 (6 bases). V lost 0 bases to trimming and J lost 1 base, with 6 bases between them. The CDR3 extends over 14 amino acids. Germline V CDR1 and CDR2: LGHNA, YSLEER. The CDR3 nucleotides read TGCGCCAGCAGCCAAGAGGACAGTAACTATGGCTACACCTTC. Translating gives CASSQEDSNYGYTF.

The chain uses TRBV5-5 and TRBJ2-5; 7 bases fit TRBD1. The CDR3 spans 13 residues. Germline V gene lookup returns CDR1 SGHKS and CDR2 YYEKEE (reference sequence). The V segment lost 0 bases and the J segment 5 bases; nucleotides outside the gene matches: 1. CDR3 in DNA: TGTGCCAGCAGCTTGGGAGGGGGCGAGACCCAGTACTTC. It translates to CASSLGGGETQYF.

V usage is TRBV7-2 and J usage is TRBJ2-1; TRBD2 agrees at 9 bases. The CDR3 covers 17 residues. Germline lookup yields CDR1 SGHTA and CDR2 FQGNSA. The V segment lost 5 bases and the J segment 4 bases; nucleotides outside the gene matches: 12. The CDR3 DNA follows: TGTGCCAGCAGCCCCTGGACTAGCGCGAACGGATACAATGAGCAGTTCTTC. Translating gives CASSPWTSANGYNEQFF.

This clone turned up a few times. V gene TRBV14 combines with J gene TRBJ2-1, with D possibly TRBD2 on 6 matching bases. The CDR3 covers 17 residues. Trimming cost V 0 bases and J 5 bases, with 17 bases left between them. The germline CDR1 and CDR2 sequences are SGHDN and FVKESK. Here the CDR3 reads CASSQDRRRAEDNEQFF. CDR3 nucleotide sequence: TGTGCCAGCAGCCAAGATAGACGGAGGGCCGAGGACAATGAGCAGTTCTTC.

The chain employs TRBV6-5 and TRBJ1-4; 7 bases map to TRBD1. CDR3 size: 15 residues. V gave up 8 bases and J gave up 0 bases; unmatched junction bases: 6. CDR1 MNHEY and CDR2 SVGAGI come from the germline V gene. The CDR3 bases are TGTGCCAGCGGTCACAGGGGTGCAACTAATGAAAAACTGTTTTTT. The encoded protein is CASGHRGATNEKLFF.

Concerning this clone itself: The junction departs from germline at one end; a sequencing error may be responsible. The chain carries TRBV28 and TRBJ2-3; 8 bases align to TRBD2. CDR3 size: 13 residues. Germline V gene lookup returns CDR1 MDHEN and CDR2 SYDVKM. CDR3 nucleotides: TGTGCCGGCAGCGGGAGAGGAACAGATACGCAGTATTTT. It specifies CAGSGRGTDTQYF.

The table lists this clone with a count of one. The chain combines TRBV16 with TRBJ2-1, with D uncertain. This CDR3 has 15 residues. Germline CDR1 is KGHSY and CDR2 is FQNENV. Trimming cost V 4 bases and J 0 bases, with 10 bases left between them. CDR3 DNA: TGTGCCAGCAGCCCAGCGAGAGGCTCCTACAATGAGCAGTTCTTC. It yields the protein CASSPARGSYNEQFF.

The chain is built from TRBV7-3 and TRBJ1-6, with 7 bases aligning to TRBD1. With 5 bases clipped from V and 7 bases from J, the junction kept 5 bases outside the gene matches. CDR1 is SGHTA and CDR2 is FQGTGA in the germline V gene. CDR3 size: 14 residues. In DNA, the CDR3 is TGTGCCAGCAGCCCGACAGGGCCCAATTCACCCCTCCACTTT. Its translation: CASSPTGPNSPLHF.

V gene TRBV6-5 combines with J gene TRBJ1-3; D gene ambiguous. The germline CDR1 and CDR2 sequences are MNHEY and SVGAGI. V lost 3 bases to trimming and J lost 8 bases, with 17 bases between them. CDR3 length: 15 amino acids. Here the CDR3 DNA reads TGTGCCAGCAGTTATTTAAGGGCCCCGGGCGACACCATATATTTT. Its protein is CASSYLRAPGDTIYF.

The J gene is TRBJ2-2, the V gene TRBV9, with 10 positions matching TRBD1. Trimming removed 2 bases from V and 4 bases from J; junction bases left unmatched: 5. Germline values: CDR1 SGDLS, CDR2 YYNGEE. The CDR3 has 16 residues. The CDR3 reads CASSVSGTGVTGELFF. CDR3 in DNA: TGTGCCAGCAGCGTTTCCGGGACAGGGGTCACCGGGGAGCTGTTTTTT. Variable domain in full (rest from reference TRBV9 and TRBJ2-2): DSGVTQTPKHLITATGQRVTLRCSPRSGDLSVYWYQQSLDQGLQFLIQYYNGEERAKGNILERFSAQQFPDLHSELNLSSLELGDSALYFCASSVSGTGVTGELFFGEGSRLTVL.

The chain employs TRBV2 and TRBJ1-5, with 8 positions matching TRBD1. CDR1 is SNHLY, CDR2 FYNNEI, per germline. This CDR3 region has 15 residues. Trimming at V came to 6 bases and at J to 6 bases, leaving 10 bases not matched to a gene. The CDR3 reads CASRTYTGGGQPQHF. In DNA form, the CDR3 reads TGTGCCAGCAGGACTTATACAGGGGGTGGTCAGCCCCAGCATTTT.

The chain couples TRBV11-2 to TRBJ1-1; D unresolved. The V gene's germline CDR1 is SGHAT and CDR2 FQNNGV. Trimming took 4 bases from V and 8 from J, leaving 11 bases between them. This CDR3 is built from 12 residues. The CDR3 loop is CASSSPAREAFF. DNA of the CDR3: TGTGCCAGCAGCTCGCCGGCGCGCGAAGCTTTCTTT.

This clone was seen ten or more times. The CDR3 region is CASSSTVVSDRSYEQYF. As DNA, the CDR3 is TGCGCCAGCAGCTCCACGGTGGTGAGCGACAGGTCCTACGAGCAGTACTTC. V is TRBV5-1 and J is TRBJ2-7, with D maybe TRBD1 (6 bases). Germline V gene lookup returns CDR1 SGHRS and CDR2 YFSETQ. Trimming shortened V by 3 bases and J by 1 base, and 20 bases separated the two germline ends. This CDR3 region has 17 residues.

CDR3 protein: CASSPSGAYNEQFF. The CDR3 DNA reads as TGTGCCAGCAGTCCTAGCGGAGCCTACAATGAGCAGTTCTTC. The rearrangement joins TRBV6-4 to TRBJ2-1, with TRBD2 matching over 7 bases. The CDR3 spans 14 residues. After removal of 5 bases from V and 2 bases from J, the junction contained 3 bases not matched to a gene. CDR1 and CDR2 from the germline V gene are MRHNA and SNTAGT.

In its sample, this clone was seen once. The chain combines TRBV6-1 with TRBJ1-1; no clear D. This CDR3 contains 10 residues. The germline gives CDR1 MNHNS, CDR2 SASEGT. CDR3 DNA sequence: TGTGCTAGCGGCGGCTTGCGAGCTTTCTTT. Residues: CASGGLRAFF.

This clone was detected a few times. The chain has TRBV11-2 and TRBJ1-5; weak D call: TRBD1 (5 bases). Trimming removed 5 bases at V and 7 bases at J, with 12 bases between. There are 13 residues in the CDR3. Germline V gene data show CDR1 as SGHAT and CDR2 as FQNNGV. CDR3 in amino acids: CASSQTRDQPQHF. The CDR3 nucleotides read TGTGCCAGCAGCCAAACGCGGGACCAGCCCCAGCATTTT.

The V call is TRBV7-2, the J call TRBJ2-7; D unresolved. CDR3 length: 11 amino acids. V lost 3 bases and J 4 bases, leaving 4 bases between the germline ends. The germline V gene has CDR1 SGHTA and CDR2 FQGNSA. The CDR3 coding sequence is TGTGCCAGCAGCTTCAATTACGAGCAGTACTTC. It specifies CASSFNYEQYF. Drawing the rest from reference TRBV7-2 and TRBJ2-7, the complete variable domain is GAGVSQSPSNKVTEKGKDVELRCDPISGHTALYWYRQSLGQGLEFLIYFQGNSAPDKSGLPSDRFSAERTGGSVSTLTIQRTQQEDSAVYLCASSFNYEQYFGPGTRLTVT.

J is TRBJ2-5 and V is TRBV4-3; D gene unclear. Trimming removed 1 base at V and 0 bases at J, with 6 bases between. Germline V gives CDR1 LGHNA, CDR2 YSLEER. CDR3 size: 14 residues. CDR3 region: CASSQGRNQETQYF. The DNA for the CDR3 is TGCGCCAGCAGCCAAGGTCGGAACCAAGAGACCCAGTACTTC.

The V call is TRBV2, the J call TRBJ2-1, with 10 bases fitting TRBD2. This CDR3 has 16 amino acids. Germline values: CDR1 SNHLY, CDR2 FYNNEI. The V gene end was trimmed by 10 bases and the J gene end by 1 base; junction bases not matched to a gene: 10. CDR3 nucleotides: TGTGCCACAGCGCCTAGCGGGAGATGGTCCTACAATGAGCAGTTCTTC. Amino acids: CATAPSGRWSYNEQFF.